This T cell receptor beta chain is from a study of radiotherapy plus CTLA-4 blockade in lung cancer (dated by TCRdb to the late 2010s). About the full investigation: Among the enrolled patients, about 20% had an objective response, and approximately 33% reached disease control.

Counted from cysteine to phenylalanine, this CDR3 has 15 amino acids. The entry retains the CDR3 DNA only, 45 bases that are in frame from base 1. As encoded in the germline V gene, CDR1 is MNHEY while CDR2 is SVGAGI. V was cut back by 2 bases and J by 0 bases, leaving a gap of 8 bases between them. What the authors observed across the whole study: The strongest predictors of response, as reported, were early dynamic changes in blood T cell clones along with a rise in serum interferon-beta after radiation. After treatment with radiotherapy and ipilimumab, TCR clones that came from tumors expanded in the peripheral blood.

The study tested focal radiation therapy combined with CTLA-4 blockade (ipilimumab) in patients with chemo-refractory metastatic non-small-cell lung cancer. In the case of this clone: The antigen it recognizes is unknown. Base quality data are lacking; no much larger clone is found one base away.

Library construction relied on the immunoSEQ multiplex PCR assay. The clones in this table, taken by TCRdb from immuneACCESS, are in-frame only. Not every clone is retained; where verified, under half of the shortfall comes from an unresolved V gene, and the cause of the rest is unknown. This sample comprises 45,000 to 60,000 clones, 65% to 85% of them detected only once. The top ten clones comprise around 2.4% of the sample. Sample: peripheral blood, taken from a patient treated with radiotherapy plus ipilimumab. This TCR derives from a human donor with non-small cell lung cancer whose response to radiotherapy plus ipilimumab could not be evaluated. The chain couples TRBV6-5 to TRBJ1-3; TRBD1 might be the D gene, on 5 matching bases. This receptor carries the CDR3 CASSYGAYSGNTIYF. The nucleotide sequence reads as follows: TGTGCCAGCAGTTACGGGGCCTACTCTGGAAACACCATATATTTT.